This entry lists 32 T cell receptor beta chains sequenced from one sample in a study of sequential checkpoint blockade in melanoma. The treatment denotes: randomized to nivolumab then ipilimumab (arm A) or the reverse (arm B). The repertoire was sequenced with immunoSEQ multiplex PCR; TCRdb's copy has only in-frame clones and lacks some. This sample has 18,000 or so clones; around 66% occur once, and the top ten carry 10% to 15%. The source material was CD8+ T cells sorted from blood (inferred from file names), sampled from a patient given nivolumab and ipilimumab in sequence. The receptors originated from a human donor with melanoma.

The chain recombines TRBV11-2 with TRBJ2-3; D remains ambiguous. This CDR3 has 14 amino acids. Trimming pared 6 bases from V and 2 bases from J, leaving 12 bases between. Germline V gene lookup returns CDR1 SGHAT and CDR2 FQNNGV. The CDR3 nucleotides read TGTGCCAGCAGTTTATCACAGATCACAGATACGCAGTATTTT. It yields the protein CASSLSQITDTQYF.

A few counts support this clone. V is TRBV5-6 and J is TRBJ1-2; 8 bases agree with TRBD1. This CDR3 has 14 amino acids. CDR1 is SGHDT, CDR2 YYEEEE, per germline. The trim removed 0 bases at V and 3 bases at J, leaving 1 base unmatched. CDR3: CASSLGTGHYGYTF. CDR3 sequence (DNA): TGTGCCAGCAGCTTGGGGACAGGGCACTATGGCTACACCTTC. Using reference TRBV5-6 and TRBJ1-2 for the parts outside the CDR3, the full variable domain is DAGVTQSPTHLIKTRGQQVTLRCSPKSGHDTVSWYQQALGQGPQFIFQYYEEEERQRGNFPDRFSGHQFPNYSSELNVNALLLGDSALYLCASSLGTGHYGYTFGSGTRLTVV.

V gene TRBV9 combines with J gene TRBJ1-1, with a possible D match to TRBD1 (6 bases). The CDR3 loop spans 14 amino acids. Between the trimmed V and J ends, which lost 0 bases and 4 bases, there was a span of 10 bases. Germline assignment: CDR1 SGDLS and CDR2 YYNGEE. The CDR3 loop reads CASSVEGGTTEAFF. The CDR3 nucleotides are TGTGCCAGCAGCGTAGAGGGGGGGACCACTGAAGCTTTCTTT.

The chain couples TRBV4-2 to TRBJ2-1; perhaps TRBD1 as D (5 bases). Germline V lookup: CDR1 LGHNA, CDR2 YNFKEQ. The CDR3 extends over 12 amino acids. Trimming cost V 1 base and J 12 bases, with 10 bases left between them. The chain's CDR3 is CASSQAGLSQFF. The CDR3 nucleotides are TGTGCCAGCAGCCAAGCAGGGCTGTCGCAGTTCTTC.

The chain joins TRBV5-1 to TRBJ2-3; D possibly corresponds to TRBD2 (6 bases). Germline values: CDR1 SGHRS, CDR2 YFSETQ. V lost 1 base and J lost 2, with 8 bases in between. The CDR3 extends over 14 amino acids. The CDR3 spells CASSLREPTDTQYF. Here the CDR3 DNA reads TGCGCCAGCAGCTTGCGGGAGCCCACAGATACGCAGTATTTT.

The CDR3 sequence: CASSNAGRDRREKLFF. In DNA, the CDR3 is TGTGCCAGTAGTAACGCGGGCCGGGACAGGAGGGAAAAACTGTTTTTT. This chain joins TRBV19 and TRBJ1-4; 8 bases fit TRBD1. Trimming removed 4 bases from V and 8 bases from J; junction bases left unmatched: 12. Germline values: CDR1 LNHDA, CDR2 SQIVND (reference sequence). This CDR3 spans 16 amino acids. Full variable domain (missing parts from reference TRBV19 and TRBJ1-4): DGGITQSPKYLFRKEGQNVTLSCEQNLNHDAMYWYRQDPGQGLRLIYYSQIVNDFQKGDIAEGYSVSREKKESFPLTVTSAQKNPTAFYLCASSNAGRDRREKLFFGSGTQLSVL.

The CDR3 bases are TGTGCCAGCAGTCTCGGGACTAGCGGGTTGAATGAGCAGTTCTTC. It codes for CASSLGTSGLNEQFF. This chain uses TRBV11-2 with TRBJ2-1; 12 bases fit TRBD2. V shed 6 bases and J 7 bases; nucleotides not matched to a gene: 7. Germline V gene lookup returns CDR1 SGHAT and CDR2 FQNNGV. The CDR3 sequence is 15 residues long.

The gene calls are TRBV9 and TRBJ2-1, with TRBD2 matching 11 bases. The CDR3 covers 16 residues. The germline V gene has CDR1 SGDLS and CDR2 YYNGEE. The trim removed 3 bases at V and 5 bases at J, leaving 7 bases unmatched. CDR3 in amino acids: CASSARGLAANNEQFF. The CDR3 DNA reads as TGTGCCAGCAGCGCTCGGGGACTAGCGGCAAACAATGAGCAGTTCTTC.

In this sample, this clone is medium-sized. This rearrangement joins TRBV9 to TRBJ1-6, with D unresolved. CDR1 is SGDLS, CDR2 YYNGEE, per germline. Deletions cut 4 bases from V and 9 bases from J, with 11 bases between. The CDR3 is 13 residues long. CDR3 bases: TGTGCCAGCAGCCCACCGTCGGGTTCACCCCTCCACTTT. Protein sequence: CASSPPSGSPLHF.

The chain uses TRBV4-3 and TRBJ1-2; the match to TRBD1 covers 7 bases. V lost 3 bases to trimming and J lost 8 bases; unmatched junction nucleotides: 9. There are 14 residues in the CDR3. CDR1 LGHNA and CDR2 YSLEER come from the germline V gene. CDR3 loop: CASSQETGARGYTF. The CDR3 nucleotides read TGCGCCAGCAGCCAGGAAACAGGGGCTCGGGGCTACACCTTC.

V gene TRBV4-1 combines with J gene TRBJ2-3; 10 positions agree with TRBD2. The germline V gene encodes CDR1 MGHRA and CDR2 YSYEKL. The CDR3 runs 17 residues. The ends lost 1 base at V and 5 bases at J; junction bases unmatched: 9. In DNA, the CDR3 is TGCGCCAGCAGCCAAGGGGGAGCGGGAGGGCCGAGAGATACGCAGTATTTT. This sequence encodes CASSQGGAGGPRDTQYF.

The chain combines TRBV6-6 with TRBJ2-1, with 11 bases fitting TRBD2. Germline CDR1 and CDR2: MNHNY and SVGAGI (reference sequence). J lost 1 base, V lost 6 bases, and 5 bases had no gene match. CDR3 length: 16 residues. The CDR3 DNA follows: TGTGCCAGCAGATGGACTAGCGGGCGATCCTACAATGAGCAGTTCTTC. Translated, it gives CASRWTSGRSYNEQFF.

This chain uses TRBV7-3 with TRBJ1-5; 7 bases agree with TRBD1. J gave up 4 bases and V 3 bases, and 3 bases lay outside the gene matches. The CDR3 covers 14 residues. Germline V gives CDR1 SGHTA, CDR2 FQGTGA. DNA of the CDR3: TGTGCCAGCAGCTTTGGGACAGTTAATCAGCCCCAGCATTTT. This codes for CASSFGTVNQPQHF.

The chain employs TRBV7-9 and TRBJ2-2; perhaps TRBD2 as D (5 bases). CDR3 length: 16 residues. CDR1 is SEHNR and CDR2 is FQNEAQ in the germline V gene (reference sequence). The V and J ends lost 7 bases and 3 bases respectively, with 18 bases between them. The DNA for the CDR3 is TGTGCCAGCAACGTTCCAGACTACCTTTACACCGGGGAGCTGTTTTTT. Protein sequence: CASNVPDYLYTGELFF.

In this sample, this clone turned up a few times. This chain joins TRBV19 and TRBJ2-1; 10 bases agree with TRBD2. After removal of 8 bases from V and 9 bases from J, the junction contained 13 bases not matched to a gene. The V gene's germline CDR1 is LNHDA and CDR2 SQIVND (reference sequence). The CDR3 consists of 15 residues. CDR3 region: CASSSLAGEGPEQFF. CDR3 in DNA: TGTGCCAGTTCCTCTCTAGCGGGAGAAGGGCCTGAGCAGTTCTTC.

The J gene is TRBJ2-1, the V gene TRBV7-8; the D gene is possibly TRBD2 (5 bases). Looked up from germline, CDR1 is SGHVS and CDR2 is FQNEAQ. V was shortened by 0 bases and J by 0 bases, with 15 bases between the two germline ends. The CDR3 sequence is 18 residues long. Here the CDR3 reads CASSLARGRASSYNEQFF. The CDR3 DNA follows: TGTGCCAGCAGCTTAGCGCGAGGGCGGGCGAGCTCCTACAATGAGCAGTTCTTC.

The chain employs TRBV7-4 and TRBJ1-4; perhaps TRBD1 as D (5 bases). The length of the CDR3 is 14 residues. The germline V gene encodes CDR1 SGHVT and CDR2 SQSDAQ. Between the trimmed V and J ends, which lost 1 base and 7 bases, there was a span of 10 bases. This CDR3 is CASSLVQVIEKLFF. CDR3 DNA: TGTGCCAGCAGCTTAGTACAGGTGATTGAAAAACTGTTTTTT.

The J gene is TRBJ2-5, the V gene TRBV4-1, with 7 bases that match TRBD2. V lost 1 base and J lost 5; bases outside the gene matches: 7. The CDR3 is made up of 15 amino acids. Germline CDR1 and CDR2: MGHRA and YSYEKL. The CDR3 reads CASSQGGLGGETQYF. As DNA, the CDR3 is TGCGCCAGCAGCCAAGGTGGACTAGGAGGGGAGACCCAGTACTTC.

V gene TRBV5-1 combines with J gene TRBJ2-7; TRBD2 is a possible D gene (5 bases). Trimming removed 0 bases at V and 1 base at J, with 8 bases between. CDR3 length equals 14 residues. Germline V CDR1 and CDR2: SGHRS, YFSETQ. CDR3 sequence: CASSLGLFSYEQYF. In DNA, the CDR3 is TGCGCCAGCAGCTTGGGACTATTTTCCTACGAGCAGTACTTC.

This chain joins TRBV9 and TRBJ1-1; no reliable D call. The germline gives CDR1 SGDLS, CDR2 YYNGEE. The CDR3 length is 13 residues. Between the trimmed V and J ends, which lost 0 bases and 8 bases, there was a span of 11 bases. For the CDR3, the DNA is TGTGCCAGCAGCGTAGCTTACAATTCCGAAGCTTTCTTT. It specifies CASSVAYNSEAFF.

About this clone: Because it lacks the conserved phenylalanine or tryptophan at the end, this CDR3 is likely a read error. V and J are TRBV29-1 and TRBJ1-2; 7 bases agree with TRBD1. The CDR3 is 13 residues long. With 6 bases clipped from V and 4 bases from J, the junction kept 8 bases outside the gene matches. CDR1 is SQVTM and CDR2 is ANQGSEA in the germline V gene. The CDR3 reads CSVQGGISYGYTL. The CDR3 bases are TGCAGCGTCCAGGGGGGAATAAGCTATGGCTACACCCTC.

This rearrangement joins TRBV11-2 to TRBJ1-2; TRBD1 is a possible D gene (5 bases). This CDR3 has 14 amino acids. The germline gives CDR1 SGHAT, CDR2 FQNNGV. V was trimmed by 4 bases and J by 5 bases, leaving 14 bases between them. The CDR3 DNA sequence: TGTGCCAGCAGCTCACCGAGACAGATATATGGCTACACCTTC. Protein sequence: CASSSPRQIYGYTF. Filled out from reference TRBV11-2 and TRBJ1-2, the complete variable domain reads EAGVAQSPRYKIIEKRQSVAFWCNPISGHATLYWYQQILGQGPKLLIQFQNNGVVDDSQLPKDRFSAERLKGVDSTLKIQPAKLEDSAVYLCASSSPRQIYGYTFGSGTRLTVV.

The chain couples TRBV29-1 to TRBJ2-7, with a weak D call TRBD1 (5 bases). V lost 2 bases and J 5 bases, leaving 13 bases between the germline ends. CDR3 length: 13 amino acids. From germline, CDR1 is SQVTM and CDR2 ANQGSEA. The CDR3 reads CSVESGWMNEQYF. CDR3 in DNA: TGCAGCGTTGAATCAGGGTGGATGAACGAGCAGTACTTC.

This clone was counted only a few times. The chain recombines TRBV9 with TRBJ2-1; TRBD1 aligns across 11 bases. This CDR3 comprises 15 residues. With 0 bases clipped from V and 7 bases from J, the junction kept 3 bases outside the gene matches. Per the germline V gene, CDR1 is SGDLS and CDR2 is YYNGEE. The CDR3 reads CASSVGGTGGNEQFF. CDR3 sequence (DNA): TGTGCCAGCAGCGTAGGAGGGACAGGGGGGAATGAGCAGTTCTTC.

CDR3: CASSQRDRENQPQHF. CDR3 DNA sequence: TGCGCCAGCAGCCAAAGGGACAGGGAGAATCAGCCCCAGCATTTT. The V call is TRBV4-1, the J call TRBJ1-5, with TRBD1 matching 9 bases. The CDR3 has 15 residues. From germline, CDR1 is MGHRA and CDR2 YSYEKL. The ends lost 2 bases at V and 4 bases at J; junction bases unmatched: 3.

This chain uses TRBV10-1 with TRBJ1-3, with 10 bases aligning to TRBD1. CDR1 and CDR2 (germline): WNHNN, SYGVQD (reference sequence). The length of the CDR3 is 15 residues. The ends lost 3 bases at V and 2 bases at J; junction bases unmatched: 1. This CDR3 reads CASSEDRGPGNTIYF. CDR3 coding DNA: TGCGCCAGCAGTGAAGACAGGGGGCCTGGAAACACCATATATTTT.

The chain recombines TRBV7-6 with TRBJ1-2, with TRBD1 as a possible D gene (6 bases). Trimming removed 0 bases at V and 7 bases at J, with 15 bases between. Germline V gene data show CDR1 as SGHVS and CDR2 as FNYEAQ. This CDR3 comprises 15 residues. The chain's CDR3 is CASSLASEGGSGYTF. The CDR3 DNA is TGTGCCAGCAGCTTAGCGTCCGAAGGGGGTAGTGGCTACACCTTC.

This clone was recorded a few times. The chain combines TRBV9 with TRBJ2-2; tentatively, D is TRBD2 (5 bases). The V gene lost 0 bases and the J gene lost 7 bases, with 10 bases spanning the gap. Looked up from germline, CDR1 is SGDLS and CDR2 is YYNGEE. There are 14 residues in the CDR3. The CDR3 protein is CASSVAYRGGELFF. CDR3 nucleotides: TGTGCCAGCAGCGTAGCGTACCGGGGCGGGGAGCTGTTTTTT.

CDR3 DNA: TGTGCCAGCAGCGAGACAGGGTCTCAGCCCCAGCATTTT. This translates into CASSETGSQPQHF. The chain is built from TRBV9 and TRBJ1-5; TRBD1 agrees at 7 bases. V lost 3 bases and J lost 6; bases outside the gene matches: 3. The CDR3 is made up of 13 amino acids. Germline values: CDR1 SGDLS, CDR2 YYNGEE.

The table lists this clone with a few counts. This chain joins TRBV7-2 and TRBJ2-7; 11 positions match TRBD1. The CDR3 consists of 16 residues. The V gene end was trimmed by 5 bases and the J gene end by 3 bases; junction bases not matched to a gene: 9. Germline V lookup: CDR1 SGHTA, CDR2 FQGNSA. CDR3 coding DNA: TGTGCCAGCAGCCAAGATCGGGGGACAGGGGGCTACGAGCAGTACTTC. The encoded protein is CASSQDRGTGGYEQYF.

CDR3 in DNA: TGTGCCAGCAGTTTATGGGGCGGGAGGGCGACCACCGGGGAGCTGTTTTTT. Amino acid sequence: CASSLWGGRATTGELFF. The chain is built from TRBV28 and TRBJ2-2, with 9 bases lining up with TRBD2. Germline-derived CDR1 and CDR2 are MDHEN and SYDVKM. CDR3 length: 17 residues. The junction had 6 bases not matched to a gene; V was cut back by 0 bases and J by 4 bases.

The chain recombines TRBV10-3 with TRBJ2-1; D is perhaps TRBD2 (6 bases). The length of the CDR3 is 16 residues. V lost 0 bases and J lost 1, with 10 bases in between. Germline V CDR1 and CDR2: ENHRY, SYGVKD. CDR3 in DNA: TGTGCCATCAGTGAGTCGCAGGCGGGATCCTACAATGAGCAGTTCTTC. It codes for CAISESQAGSYNEQFF.